This TCR beta chain was found in a study of CD8 T cells in ankylosing spondylitis. Whole-study findings and limits: A TCR beta motif of fewer than ten highly homologous variants seemed to mark ankylosing spondylitis blood.

Comments on this clonotype: Antigen unknown.

Libraries for TCR beta were made by quantitative 5'-RACE with molecular barcodes. TCRdb itself ran the 5' RACE reads through MiXCR, one entry per CDR3 protein. The table records about 42,000 distinct CDR3 sequences, over 3.5% of them present only once. Sequenced: blood, either unsorted or a sorted T cell fraction (not recorded which). This receptor was obtained from a female donor with ankylosing spondylitis or in good health (not recorded which).

The CDR3 loop is CASSATGVWGTEAFF. CDR3 nucleotides: TGTGCCAGCAGCGCGACAGGGGTGTGGGGCACTGAAGCTTTCTTT. The chain employs TRBV9 and TRBJ1-1; 8 nucleotides align to TRBD1. V lost 3 bases, J lost 4 bases, and 8 bases stayed unmatched. Germline CDR1 reads SGDLS; CDR2 reads YYNGEE. The CDR3 spans 15 residues.